These T cell receptor beta chains were read from a single sample in a study of cytomegalovirus exposure and HLA in healthy donors. Sequencing was performed with immunoSEQ multiplex PCR; in TCRdb, only in-frame clones are kept and a portion is missing. The repertoire holds about 160,000 clones, with around four fifths as singletons. The sample was PBMCs. Every receptor here comes from a male donor in good health and CMV-seronegative. The CDR3 runs from the conserved cysteine through the conserved F or W. A D gene is named only where the DNA matches it firmly. Some rows mark clone size as missing; the rest say once, few, many or name a class of expanded clone.

j_gene	abundance	d_gene	v_gene	CDR3aa	CDR3nt
TRBJ2-1	NA	NA	TRBV29-1	CSVFGRDRDEQFF	TGCAGCGTTTTTGGGCGGGATCGAGATGAGCAGTTCTTC
TRBJ2-5	NA	NA	TRBV7-2	CASSLVAGAETQYF	TGTGCCAGCAGCTTAGTCGCAGGGGCAGAGACCCAGTACTTC
TRBJ2-3	NA	NA	TRBV5-1	CASSYPSTDTQYF	TGCGCCAGCAGCTATCCTAGCACAGATACGCAGTATTTT
TRBJ2-2	once	NA	TRBV7-9	CASSQFGDTGELFF	TGTGCCAGCAGCCAGTTCGGGGACACCGGGGAGCTGTTTTTT
TRBJ2-1	once	TRBD2	TRBV25-1	CASSGMSGRYEQFF	TGTGCCAGCAGCGGGATGAGCGGGAGATATGAGCAGTTCTTC
TRBJ2-5	NA	NA	TRBV4-2	CASSQETAGETQYF	TGTGCCAGCAGCCAAGAAACGGCGGGCGAGACCCAGTACTTC
TRBJ2-7	NA	TRBD2	TRBV28	CASSFSGRAGDEQYF	TGTGCCAGCAGTTTCAGCGGGAGGGCCGGAGACGAGCAGTACTTC
TRBJ1-5	few	NA	TRBV19	CASHRQGNQPQHF	TGTGCCAGCCATAGACAGGGCAATCAGCCCCAGCATTTT
TRBJ2-5	NA	TRBD2	TRBV29-1	CSVDGGGIGETQYF	TGCAGCGTTGATGGCGGGGGGATCGGAGAGACCCAGTACTTC
TRBJ2-1	NA	NA	TRBV18	CASSGMGGALNEQFF	TGTGCCAGCTCAGGCATGGGTGGGGCCTTAAATGAGCAGTTCTTC
TRBJ1-2	NA	TRBD1	TRBV19	CASSHRGDYGYTF	TGTGCCAGTAGTCACAGGGGGGACTATGGCTACACCTTC
TRBJ1-6	NA	NA	TRBV9	CASSVEGRGDSPLHF	TGTGCCAGCAGCGTAGAAGGGAGGGGTGATTCACCCCTCCACTTT
TRBJ1-3	NA	NA	TRBV2	CASGQEYGNTIYF	TGTGCCAGCGGCCAGGAATATGGAAACACCATATATTTT
TRBJ2-4	NA	NA	TRBV2	CASSLRSLQAKNIQYF	TGTGCCAGCAGTCTTAGGAGCCTACAAGCCAAAAACATTCAGTACTTC
TRBJ2-2	NA	TRBD1	TRBV27	CASSPPWDRGKNPGELFF	TGTGCCAGCAGTCCCCCCTGGGACAGGGGAAAGAACCCCGGGGAGCTGTTTTTT
TRBJ2-7	NA	NA	TRBV5-1	CASSLVEGLPAYEQYF	TGCGCCAGCAGCTTGGTGGAGGGCCTGCCCGCCTACGAGCAGTACTTC
TRBJ1-6	NA	NA	TRBV7-2	CASSTWADLNSPLHF	TGTGCCAGCAGCACCTGGGCAGATCTTAATTCACCCCTCCACTTT
TRBJ2-5	NA	NA	TRBV5-1	CASSHSGVQETQYF	TGCGCCAGCAGCCACAGCGGAGTACAAGAGACCCAGTACTTC
TRBJ2-5	NA	NA	TRBV7-9	CASSPFGGQETQYF	TGTGCCAGCTCCCCCTTTGGCGGACAAGAGACCCAGTACTTC
TRBJ1-1	NA	TRBD1	TRBV23-1	CASSHGQENTEAFF	TGCGCCAGCAGTCACGGACAGGAGAACACTGAAGCTTTCTTT
TRBJ2-7	NA	NA	TRBV25-1	CASTGQRGEQYF	TGTGCCAGCACGGGACAACGTGGTGAGCAGTACTTC
TRBJ1-5	NA	TRBD1	TRBV28	CASSGGQGTASYSNQPQHF	TGTGCCAGCAGTGGAGGACAGGGGACGGCCTCATATAGCAATCAGCCCCAGCATTTT
TRBJ1-1	few	TRBD1	TRBV19	CASSTGTGVEAFF	TGTGCCAGTAGTACCGGTACAGGGGTTGAAGCTTTCTTT
TRBJ2-1	NA	TRBD2	TRBV5-1	CASRVLAGGSLSEQFF	TGCGCCAGCAGGGTTTTAGCGGGAGGGTCTTTGTCTGAGCAGTTCTTC
TRBJ1-2	NA	TRBD1	TRBV10-3	CAISAQGSGYTF	TGTGCCATCAGTGCACAGGGGTCTGGCTACACCTTC
TRBJ1-3	NA	NA	TRBV19	CASWTPRSGNTIYF	TGTGCCAGTTGGACTCCCCGCTCTGGAAACACCATATATTTT
TRBJ2-1	NA	NA	TRBV21-1	CASSKEGVGEQFF	TGTGCCAGCAGCAAAGAGGGGGTCGGGGAGCAGTTCTTC
TRBJ2-5	NA	TRBD2	TRBV5-1	CASSLAMGGETQYF	TGCGCCAGCAGCTTGGCCATGGGGGGGGAGACCCAGTACTTC
TRBJ1-3	NA	NA	TRBV6-6	CASSYDSISGNTIYF	TGTGCCAGCAGTTACGACAGCATCTCTGGAAACACCATATATTTT
TRBJ2-1	NA	TRBD1	TRBV5-4	CASSTTTGGAENEQFF	TGTGCCAGCAGCACCACTACAGGGGGCGCTGAGAATGAGCAGTTCTTC
TRBJ1-1	few	TRBD1	TRBV6-5	CASSYSRQGVSEAFF	TGTGCCAGCAGTTACTCGCGACAGGGGGTGTCTGAAGCTTTCTTT
TRBJ2-5	NA	TRBD2	TRBV7-9	CASSSGLAVMGETQYF	TGTGCCAGCAGCTCGGGACTAGCGGTGATGGGAGAGACCCAGTACTTC
TRBJ2-1	NA	NA	TRBV5-1	CASSLESVYNEQFF	TGCGCCAGCAGCTTGGAATCGGTGTACAATGAGCAGTTCTTC
TRBJ2-1	NA	NA	TRBV5-4	CASSSSGGGREQFF	TGTGCCAGCAGCTCCTCGGGCGGGGGCAGGGAGCAGTTCTTC
TRBJ1-1	once	NA	TRBV28	CASIQFVMNTEAFF	TGTGCCAGCATCCAGTTTGTAATGAACACTGAAGCTTTCTTT
TRBJ2-7	NA	TRBD2	TRBV25-1	CASSATIAGFHEQYF	TGTGCCAGCAGTGCAACTATAGCGGGATTCCACGAGCAGTACTTC
TRBJ2-1	NA	TRBD2	TRBV5-8	CASSLGGLAASSYNEQFF	TGTGCCAGCAGCTTGGGGGGACTAGCGGCGAGCTCCTACAATGAGCAGTTCTTC
TRBJ2-7	NA	TRBD1	TRBV4-2	CASSQLGTGTGFYEQYF	TGTGCCAGCAGCCAACTGGGGACCGGGACAGGGTTCTACGAGCAGTACTTC
TRBJ1-2	NA	NA	TRBV4-3	CASSQALGHTF	TGCGCCAGCAGCCAAGCCTTGGGGCACACCTTC
TRBJ2-3	once	NA	TRBV4-2	CASSQGQGGTDTQYF	TGTGCCAGCAGCCAAGGGCAGGGTGGCACAGATACGCAGTATTTT
TRBJ1-4	NA	NA	TRBV6-5	CASSSFTGNEKLFF	TGTGCCAGCAGTTCGTTCACAGGGAATGAAAAACTGTTTTTT
TRBJ2-7	once	NA	TRBV28	CASSSSYEQYF	TGTGCCAGCAGTTCCTCGTACGAGCAGTACTTC
TRBJ2-5	NA	NA	TRBV19	CASGRVQETQYF	TGTGCCAGTGGCAGGGTTCAGGAGACCCAGTACTTC
TRBJ2-7	few	NA	TRBV7-9	CASSLQGIYYEQYF	TGTGCCAGCAGCTTACAGGGAATATACTACGAGCAGTACTTC
TRBJ2-7	NA	NA	TRBV7-2	CASSSNSGFNYEQYF	TGTGCCAGCAGCTCTAACAGCGGGTTTAACTACGAGCAGTACTTC